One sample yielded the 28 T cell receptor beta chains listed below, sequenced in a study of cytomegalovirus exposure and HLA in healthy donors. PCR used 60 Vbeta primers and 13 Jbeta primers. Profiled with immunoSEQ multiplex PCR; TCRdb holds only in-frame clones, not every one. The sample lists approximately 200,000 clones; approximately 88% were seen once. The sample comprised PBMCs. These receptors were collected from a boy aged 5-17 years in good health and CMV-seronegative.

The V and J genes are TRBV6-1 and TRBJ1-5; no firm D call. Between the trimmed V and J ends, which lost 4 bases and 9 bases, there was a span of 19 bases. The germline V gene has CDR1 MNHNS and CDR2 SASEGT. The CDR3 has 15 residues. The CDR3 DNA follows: TGTGCCAGCAGTGGCCTTCAAGCTTTTGAGGTGCCCCAGCATTTT. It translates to CASSGLQAFEVPQHF.

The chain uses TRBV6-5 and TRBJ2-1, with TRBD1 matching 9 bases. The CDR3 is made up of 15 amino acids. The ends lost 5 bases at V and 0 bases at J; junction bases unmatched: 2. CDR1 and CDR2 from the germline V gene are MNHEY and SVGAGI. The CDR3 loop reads CASSATGGSYNEQFF. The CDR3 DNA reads TGTGCCAGCAGTGCGACAGGGGGCTCCTACAATGAGCAGTTCTTC.

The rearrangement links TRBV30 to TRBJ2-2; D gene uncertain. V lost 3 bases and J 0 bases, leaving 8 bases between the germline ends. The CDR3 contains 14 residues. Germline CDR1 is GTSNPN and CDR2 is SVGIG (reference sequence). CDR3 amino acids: CAWRGTTNTGELFF. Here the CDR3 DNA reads TGTGCCTGGAGGGGCACGACGAACACCGGGGAGCTGTTTTTT.

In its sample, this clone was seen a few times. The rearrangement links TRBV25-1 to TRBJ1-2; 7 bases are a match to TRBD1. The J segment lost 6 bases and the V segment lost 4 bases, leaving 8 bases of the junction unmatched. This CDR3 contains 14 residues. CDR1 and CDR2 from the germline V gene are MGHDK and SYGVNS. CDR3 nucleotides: TGTGCCAGCAGTGCCTTGGGACAGAACGATGGCTACACCTTC. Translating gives CASSALGQNDGYTF.

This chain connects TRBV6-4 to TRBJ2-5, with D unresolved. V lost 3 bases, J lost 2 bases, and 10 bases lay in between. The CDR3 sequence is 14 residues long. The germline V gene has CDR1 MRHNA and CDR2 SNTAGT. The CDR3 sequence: CASSEWLEQETQYF. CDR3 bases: TGTGCCAGCAGTGAATGGCTAGAACAAGAGACCCAGTACTTC.

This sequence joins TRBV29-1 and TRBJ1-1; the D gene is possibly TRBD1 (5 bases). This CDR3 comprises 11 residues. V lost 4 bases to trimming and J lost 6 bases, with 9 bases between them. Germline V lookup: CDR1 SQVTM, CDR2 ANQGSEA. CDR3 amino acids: CSVVQVAEAFF. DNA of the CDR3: TGCAGCGTTGTACAGGTCGCTGAAGCTTTCTTT.

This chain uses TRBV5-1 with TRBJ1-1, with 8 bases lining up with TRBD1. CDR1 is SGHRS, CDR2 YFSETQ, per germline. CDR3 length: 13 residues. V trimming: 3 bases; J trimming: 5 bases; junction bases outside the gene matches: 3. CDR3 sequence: CASSSTGGTEAFF. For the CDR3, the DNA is TGCGCCAGCAGCTCAACAGGGGGTACTGAAGCTTTCTTT.

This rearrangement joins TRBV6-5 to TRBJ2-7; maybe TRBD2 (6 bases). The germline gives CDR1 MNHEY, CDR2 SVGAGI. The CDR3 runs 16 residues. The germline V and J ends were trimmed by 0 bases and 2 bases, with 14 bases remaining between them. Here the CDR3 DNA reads TGTGCCAGCAGTTACTCTCGGGACTGGACCCCCTACGAGCAGTACTTC. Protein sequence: CASSYSRDWTPYEQYF.

The CDR3 loop reads CASSDNRDRGLHEQYF. The DNA for the CDR3 is TGTGCCAGCAGCGATAATCGGGACAGGGGGCTCCACGAGCAGTACTTC. The chain carries TRBV2 and TRBJ2-7, with 12 positions matching TRBD1. Germline V gene lookup returns CDR1 SNHLY and CDR2 FYNNEI. Trimming took 6 bases from V and 5 from J; bases not matched to a gene: 11. The CDR3 is made up of 16 amino acids.

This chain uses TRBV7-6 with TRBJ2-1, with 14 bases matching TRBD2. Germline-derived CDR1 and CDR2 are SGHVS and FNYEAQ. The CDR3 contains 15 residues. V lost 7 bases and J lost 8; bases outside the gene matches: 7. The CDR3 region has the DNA TGTGCCAGCAAAGGGACTAGCGGGAGTGGTTATGAGCAGTTCTTC. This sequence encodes CASKGTSGSGYEQFF.

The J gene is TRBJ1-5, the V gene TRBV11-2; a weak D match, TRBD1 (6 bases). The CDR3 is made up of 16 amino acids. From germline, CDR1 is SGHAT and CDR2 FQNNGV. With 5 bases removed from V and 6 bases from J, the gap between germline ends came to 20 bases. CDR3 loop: CASSHGVVGGPQPQHF. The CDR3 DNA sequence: TGTGCCAGCAGCCATGGCGTCGTAGGGGGTCCTCAGCCCCAGCATTTT. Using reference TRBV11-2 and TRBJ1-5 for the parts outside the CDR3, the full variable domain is EAGVAQSPRYKIIEKRQSVAFWCNPISGHATLYWYQQILGQGPKLLIQFQNNGVVDDSQLPKDRFSAERLKGVDSTLKIQPAKLEDSAVYLCASSHGVVGGPQPQHFGDGTRLSIL.

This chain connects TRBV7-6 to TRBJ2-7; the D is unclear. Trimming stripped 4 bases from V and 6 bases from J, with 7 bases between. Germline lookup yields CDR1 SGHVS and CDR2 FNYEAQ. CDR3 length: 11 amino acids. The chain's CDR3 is CASSSGFEQYF. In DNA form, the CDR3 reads TGTGCCAGCAGCTCGGGTTTCGAGCAGTACTTC. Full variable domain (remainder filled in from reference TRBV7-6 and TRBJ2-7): GAGVSQSPRYKVTKRGQDVALRCDPISGHVSLYWYRQALGQGPEFLTYFNYEAQQDKSGLPNDRFSAERPEGSISTLTIQRTEQRDSAMYRCASSSGFEQYFGPGTRLTVT.

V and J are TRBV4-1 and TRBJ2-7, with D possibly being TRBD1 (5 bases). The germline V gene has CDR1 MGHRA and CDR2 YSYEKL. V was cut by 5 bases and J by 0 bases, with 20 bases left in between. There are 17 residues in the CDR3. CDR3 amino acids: CASSMDTPTSSSYEQYF. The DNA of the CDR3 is TGCGCCAGCAGCATGGACACCCCTACGTCCAGCTCCTACGAGCAGTACTTC.

The CDR3 nucleotides read TGTGCCAGTAGTTTAATTCCGCCGGGACAGGGGACAGAGACCCAGTACTTC. Translation: CASSLIPPGQGTETQYF. The rearrangement joins TRBV19 to TRBJ2-5; 10 bases fit TRBD1. The germline CDR1 and CDR2 sequences are LNHDA and SQIVND (reference sequence). The CDR3 has 17 residues. Trimming took 5 bases from V and 4 from J; bases not matched to a gene: 13.

CDR3 sequence reads: CASSISPLREQYF. Written as DNA, the CDR3 is TGTGCCAGCAGCATAAGCCCCCTACGGGAGCAGTACTTC. The chain has TRBV7-9 and TRBJ2-7; no clear D. Germline V CDR1 and CDR2: SEHNR, FQNEAQ (reference sequence). The length of the CDR3 is 13 residues. Trimming took 5 bases from V and 7 from J, leaving 15 bases between them.

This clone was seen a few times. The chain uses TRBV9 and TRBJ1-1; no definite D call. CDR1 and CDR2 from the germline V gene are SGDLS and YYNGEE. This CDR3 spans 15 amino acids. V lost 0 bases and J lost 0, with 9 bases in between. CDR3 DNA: TGTGCCAGCAGCGTAGTGAGGCAGATGAACACTGAAGCTTTCTTT. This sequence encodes CASSVVRQMNTEAFF.

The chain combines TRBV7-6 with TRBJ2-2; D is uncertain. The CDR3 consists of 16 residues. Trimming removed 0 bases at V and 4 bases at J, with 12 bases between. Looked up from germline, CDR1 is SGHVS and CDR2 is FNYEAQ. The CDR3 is CASSLATGAPTGELFF. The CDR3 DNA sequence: TGTGCCAGCAGCTTAGCCACCGGAGCCCCCACCGGGGAGCTGTTTTTT. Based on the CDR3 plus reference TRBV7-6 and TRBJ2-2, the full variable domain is GAGVSQSPRYKVTKRGQDVALRCDPISGHVSLYWYRQALGQGPEFLTYFNYEAQQDKSGLPNDRFSAERPEGSISTLTIQRTEQRDSAMYRCASSLATGAPTGELFFGEGSRLTVL.

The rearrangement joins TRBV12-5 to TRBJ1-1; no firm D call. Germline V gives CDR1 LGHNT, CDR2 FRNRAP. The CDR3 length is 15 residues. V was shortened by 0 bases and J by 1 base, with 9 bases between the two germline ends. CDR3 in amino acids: CASGLVLSGNTEAFF. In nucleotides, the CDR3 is TGTGCTAGTGGTTTGGTACTGTCTGGGAACACTGAAGCTTTCTTT.

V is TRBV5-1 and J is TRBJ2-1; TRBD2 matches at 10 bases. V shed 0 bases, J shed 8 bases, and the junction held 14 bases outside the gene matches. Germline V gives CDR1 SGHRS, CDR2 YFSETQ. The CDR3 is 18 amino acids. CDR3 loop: CASSLDSQSGRVLDEQFF. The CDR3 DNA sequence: TGCGCCAGCAGCTTGGACTCCCAAAGCGGGAGGGTTTTGGATGAGCAGTTCTTC.

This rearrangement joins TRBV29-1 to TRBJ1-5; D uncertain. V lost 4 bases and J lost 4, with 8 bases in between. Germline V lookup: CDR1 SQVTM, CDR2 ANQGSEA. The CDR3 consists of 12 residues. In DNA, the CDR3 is TGCAGCGTTGGGTGGGCTAATCAGCCCCAGCATTTT. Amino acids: CSVGWANQPQHF.

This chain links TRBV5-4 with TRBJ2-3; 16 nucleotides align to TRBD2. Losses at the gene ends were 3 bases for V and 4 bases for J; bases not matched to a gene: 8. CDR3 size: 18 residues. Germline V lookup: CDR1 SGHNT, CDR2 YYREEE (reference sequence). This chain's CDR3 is CASSSGTSGGAYADTQYF. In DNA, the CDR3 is TGTGCCAGCAGCTCCGGGACTAGCGGGGGGGCATACGCAGATACGCAGTATTTT.

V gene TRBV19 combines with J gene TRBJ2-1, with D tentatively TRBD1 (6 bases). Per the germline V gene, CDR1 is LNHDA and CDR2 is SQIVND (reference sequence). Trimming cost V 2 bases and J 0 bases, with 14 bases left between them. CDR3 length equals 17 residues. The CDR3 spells CASSIRGGVGSYNEQFF. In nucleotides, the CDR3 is TGTGCCAGTAGTATAAGAGGGGGAGTTGGCTCCTACAATGAGCAGTTCTTC.

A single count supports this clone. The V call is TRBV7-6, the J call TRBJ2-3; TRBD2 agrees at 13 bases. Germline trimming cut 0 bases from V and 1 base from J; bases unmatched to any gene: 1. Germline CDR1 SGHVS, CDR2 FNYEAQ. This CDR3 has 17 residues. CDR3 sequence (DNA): TGTGCCAGCAGCTTAGCGGGGACTAGCGGGGGCACAGATACGCAGTATTTT. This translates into CASSLAGTSGGTDTQYF.

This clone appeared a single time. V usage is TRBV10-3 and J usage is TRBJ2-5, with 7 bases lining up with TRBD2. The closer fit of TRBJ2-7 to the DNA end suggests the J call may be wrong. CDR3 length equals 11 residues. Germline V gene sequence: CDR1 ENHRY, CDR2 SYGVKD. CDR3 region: CAIRGGDEQYF. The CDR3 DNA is TGTGCCATCCGGGGAGGGGACGAGCAGTACTTC.

The CDR3 bases are TGTGCCAGCAGCTTTCCGTCTACGCGAGGGAATGAAAAACTGTTTTTT. Amino acid sequence: CASSFPSTRGNEKLFF. The J gene is TRBJ1-4, the V gene TRBV7-8, with no clear D. This CDR3 has 16 residues. Looked up from germline, CDR1 is SGHVS and CDR2 is FQNEAQ. The ends were cut back, 3 bases at V and 5 bases at J, with 16 bases in the middle.

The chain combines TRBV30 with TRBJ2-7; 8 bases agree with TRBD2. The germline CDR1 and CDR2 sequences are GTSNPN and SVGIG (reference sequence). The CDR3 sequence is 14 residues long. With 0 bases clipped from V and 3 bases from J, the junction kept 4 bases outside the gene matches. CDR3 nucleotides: TGTGCCTGGAGTGTATTAGCGGGAAGCTACGAGCAGTACTTC. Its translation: CAWSVLAGSYEQYF.

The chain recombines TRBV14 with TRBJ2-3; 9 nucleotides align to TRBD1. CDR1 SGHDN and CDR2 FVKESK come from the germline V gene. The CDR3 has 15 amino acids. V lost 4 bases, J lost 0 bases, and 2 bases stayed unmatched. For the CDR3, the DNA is TGTGCCAGCAGCCCCGGGACAGGGAGCACAGATACGCAGTATTTT. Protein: CASSPGTGSTDTQYF.

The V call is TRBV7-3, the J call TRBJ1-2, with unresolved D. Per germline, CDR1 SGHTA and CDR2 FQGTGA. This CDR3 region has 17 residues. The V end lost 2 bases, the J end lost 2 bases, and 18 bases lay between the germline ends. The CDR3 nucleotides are TGTGCCAGCAGCTTAGGGTCCGGGTCAGATCTAAACTATGGCTACACCTTC. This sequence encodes CASSLGSGSDLNYGYTF.